The rows below give T cell receptor beta chains drawn from one sample of a study of vaccination effects on CD4 cells after COVID-19. Sequencing used immunoSEQ multiplex PCR; TCRdb keeps in-frame clones, though not all of them. This table has some 69,000 clones, approximately 73% appearing once. No antigens are known for them. The specimen comprised CD4+ T cells from PBMCs cultured without peptide, sampled after COVID-19 vaccination. The receptors here all came from a human donor who received a COVID-19 vaccine. Each CDR3 is given with its conserved first and last residue. Fields, in order: V gene, D gene, clone size, J gene, CDR3 protein, CDR3 DNA. D genes are given only for firm matches. Clone size is not always given. Where it is, it says once, few, many or a class for expanded clones.

v_call: TRBV7-8; d_call: TRBD1; clone_size: few; j_call: TRBJ1-5; cdr3_aa: CASSALNRGSNQPQHF; cdr3_nt: TGTGCCAGCAGCGCCCTAAACAGGGGAAGCAATCAGCCCCAGCATTTT
v_call: TRBV19; d_call: NA; clone_size: NA; j_call: TRBJ1-1; cdr3_aa: CASSGGHPNTEAFF; cdr3_nt: TGTGCCAGTAGTGGGGGACATCCTAACACTGAAGCTTTCTTT
v_call: TRBV21-1; d_call: NA; clone_size: NA; j_call: TRBJ2-4; cdr3_aa: CASSKNTRQGEAKNIQYF; cdr3_nt: TGTGCCAGCAGCAAAAACACCCGGCAGGGGGAGGCCAAAAACATTCAGTACTTC
v_call: TRBV9; d_call: TRBD1; clone_size: few; j_call: TRBJ1-2; cdr3_aa: CASSRGQDSGYTF; cdr3_nt: TGTGCCAGCAGCCGAGGACAGGATAGTGGCTACACCTTC
v_call: TRBV5-5; d_call: TRBD1; clone_size: NA; j_call: TRBJ2-3; cdr3_aa: CASTRGTGWSDTQYF; cdr3_nt: TGTGCCTCCACCCGGGGGACAGGGTGGTCAGATACGCAGTATTTT
v_call: TRBV7-2; d_call: NA; clone_size: once; j_call: TRBJ2-3; cdr3_aa: CASSWGSTDTQYF; cdr3_nt: TGTGCCAGCAGCTGGGGTAGCACAGATACGCAGTATTTT
v_call: TRBV7-3; d_call: TRBD2; clone_size: NA; j_call: TRBJ2-5; cdr3_aa: CASSLVGGGQETQYF; cdr3_nt: TGTGCCAGCAGCTTAGTCGGGGGGGGCCAAGAGACCCAGTACTTC
v_call: TRBV28; d_call: NA; clone_size: NA; j_call: TRBJ1-2; cdr3_aa: CASSLPGGMKSYGYTF; cdr3_nt: TGTGCCAGCAGTCTTCCGGGGGGGATGAAAAGTTATGGCTACACCTTC
v_call: TRBV6-6; d_call: NA; clone_size: NA; j_call: TRBJ1-5; cdr3_aa: CASKVSNQPQHF; cdr3_nt: TGTGCCAGCAAGGTGAGCAATCAGCCCCAGCATTTT
v_call: TRBV29-1; d_call: NA; clone_size: NA; j_call: TRBJ1-2; cdr3_aa: CSVAPGGNYGYTF; cdr3_nt: TGCAGCGTCGCTCCGGGGGGAAACTATGGCTACACCTTC
v_call: TRBV5-1; d_call: TRBD1; clone_size: NA; j_call: TRBJ2-3; cdr3_aa: CASSLGLGQGTDTQYF; cdr3_nt: TGCGCCAGCAGCTTGGGTTTGGGACAGGGTACAGATACGCAGTATTTT
v_call: TRBV9; d_call: NA; clone_size: NA; j_call: TRBJ2-3; cdr3_aa: CASSVGSLGGTDTQYF; cdr3_nt: TGTGCCAGCAGCGTAGGTAGTCTTGGGGGGACAGATACGCAGTATTTT
v_call: TRBV6-2/TRBV6-3; d_call: TRBD1; clone_size: NA; j_call: TRBJ1-1; cdr3_aa: CASSYQFRGRGEAFF; cdr3_nt: TGTGCCAGCAGTTACCAGTTCAGGGGGCGAGGTGAAGCTTTCTTT
v_call: TRBV6-5; d_call: TRBD1; clone_size: NA; j_call: TRBJ1-2; cdr3_aa: CASRQQGASYYGYTF; cdr3_nt: TGTGCCAGCAGGCAACAGGGGGCGAGTTACTATGGCTACACCTTC
v_call: TRBV7-8; d_call: TRBD1; clone_size: NA; j_call: TRBJ1-2; cdr3_aa: CASSPRPGQGYGYTF; cdr3_nt: TGTGCCAGCAGCCCCCGGCCGGGACAGGGCTATGGCTACACCTTC
v_call: TRBV20-1; d_call: NA; clone_size: NA; j_call: TRBJ2-1; cdr3_aa: CSASGRTKQFF; cdr3_nt: TGCAGTGCTAGTGGTCGCACAAAGCAGTTCTTC
v_call: TRBV28; d_call: NA; clone_size: NA; j_call: TRBJ1-1; cdr3_aa: CASSLRQQNTEAFF; cdr3_nt: TGTGCCAGCAGTTTAAGGCAGCAGAACACTGAAGCTTTCTTT
v_call: TRBV18; d_call: TRBD2; clone_size: NA; j_call: TRBJ2-1; cdr3_aa: CASSPQRGLSYNEQFF; cdr3_nt: TGTGCCAGCTCACCACAGCGGGGTCTCTCCTACAATGAGCAGTTCTTC
v_call: TRBV2; d_call: NA; clone_size: NA; j_call: TRBJ2-5; cdr3_aa: CASSGIRGMEETQYF; cdr3_nt: TGTGCCAGCAGCGGGATAAGGGGTATGGAGGAGACCCAGTACTTC
v_call: TRBV25-1; d_call: TRBD1; clone_size: NA; j_call: TRBJ2-1; cdr3_aa: CASSRQGAVNEQFF; cdr3_nt: TGTGCCAGCAGTCGACAGGGGGCGGTCAATGAGCAGTTCTTC
v_call: TRBV28; d_call: NA; clone_size: few; j_call: TRBJ1-2; cdr3_aa: CASSPSRDGRYGYTF; cdr3_nt: TGTGCCAGCAGCCCTTCAAGGGACGGCCGCTATGGCTACACCTTC
v_call: TRBV29-1; d_call: TRBD2; clone_size: once; j_call: TRBJ2-5; cdr3_aa: CSAVAGGPKETQYF; cdr3_nt: TGCAGCGCCGTAGCGGGGGGGCCCAAAGAGACCCAGTACTTC
v_call: TRBV19; d_call: NA; clone_size: NA; j_call: TRBJ1-5; cdr3_aa: CASSIGRTGNQPQHF; cdr3_nt: TGTGCCAGTAGTATAGGACGGACTGGCAATCAGCCCCAGCATTTT
v_call: TRBV3-1/TRBV3-2; d_call: NA; clone_size: NA; j_call: TRBJ2-1; cdr3_aa: CASSQIGVTEQFF; cdr3_nt: TGTGCCAGCAGCCAAATAGGGGTTACTGAGCAGTTCTTC
v_call: TRBV6-1; d_call: NA; clone_size: NA; j_call: TRBJ2-1; cdr3_aa: CASSDTYTRNEQFF; cdr3_nt: TGTGCCAGCAGTGACACCTATACGCGAAATGAGCAGTTCTTC
v_call: TRBV5-1; d_call: NA; clone_size: NA; j_call: TRBJ1-2; cdr3_aa: CASSPWTSSNYGYTF; cdr3_nt: TGCGCCAGCAGCCCATGGACAAGTTCTAACTATGGCTACACCTTC
v_call: TRBV6-5; d_call: TRBD1; clone_size: NA; j_call: TRBJ2-5; cdr3_aa: CASSYTQTGNWETQYF; cdr3_nt: TGTGCCAGCAGTTACACACAGACAGGGAATTGGGAGACCCAGTACTTC
v_call: TRBV9; d_call: NA; clone_size: NA; j_call: TRBJ1-6; cdr3_aa: CASSVGGVSNSPLHF; cdr3_nt: TGTGCCAGCAGCGTAGGTGGAGTCTCTAATTCACCCCTCCACTTT
v_call: TRBV12-3/TRBV12-4; d_call: TRBD1; clone_size: NA; j_call: TRBJ2-3; cdr3_aa: CASTAVDRVTQYF; cdr3_nt: TGTGCCAGCACGGCGGTTGACAGGGTTACGCAGTATTTT
v_call: TRBV19; d_call: NA; clone_size: NA; j_call: TRBJ2-2; cdr3_aa: CASRAGPNTGELFF; cdr3_nt: TGTGCCAGTAGGGCCGGTCCGAACACCGGGGAGCTGTTTTTT
v_call: TRBV18; d_call: TRBD1; clone_size: NA; j_call: TRBJ1-5; cdr3_aa: CASSEDRQRDQPQHF; cdr3_nt: TGTGCCAGCTCAGAGGACAGGCAGCGGGATCAGCCCCAGCATTTT